The 19 T cell receptor beta chains listed next were all sequenced from one sample in a study of cytomegalovirus exposure and HLA in healthy donors. The PCR used 60 Vbeta and 13 Jbeta primers. TCRdb's table, derived via immunoSEQ multiplex PCR, lists solely in-frame clones and lacks some. The data contain around 69,000 clones, about 67% of them singletons. Sequencing used PBMCs. Every receptor here comes from a man aged 35-49 years in good health and CMV-seropositive.

The V and J genes are TRBV30 and TRBJ1-1; the D gene is possibly TRBD1 (6 bases). The CDR3 spans 13 residues. Germline V gene sequence: CDR1 GTSNPN, CDR2 SVGIG (reference sequence). Trimming stripped 3 bases from V and 0 bases from J, with 8 bases between. CDR3 sequence: CAWSRGMNTEAFF. DNA for the CDR3: TGTGCCTGGAGCAGGGGCATGAACACTGAAGCTTTCTTT.

This chain uses TRBV18 with TRBJ2-5; 7 nucleotides match TRBD1. V was pared by 3 bases and J by 9 bases, with 10 bases of the junction left unmatched. In germline, CDR1 is KGHSH, CDR2 LQKENI. CDR3 size: 14 residues. CDR3 amino acids: CASSPPGQLGAQYF. CDR3 sequence (DNA): TGTGCCAGCTCACCCCCGGGACAGTTAGGTGCCCAGTACTTC.

The gene calls are TRBV28 and TRBJ1-1, with 7 bases matching TRBD1. The junction had 7 bases not matched to a gene; V was cut back by 4 bases and J by 8 bases. CDR1 is MDHEN and CDR2 is SYDVKM in the germline V gene. The CDR3 contains 13 residues. The DNA for the CDR3 is TGTGCCAGCAGTTACCCCTCGACAGGGGAAGCTTTCTTT. Residues: CASSYPSTGEAFF.

The chain carries TRBV18 and TRBJ2-7, with 9 positions matching TRBD2. CDR1 and CDR2 from the germline V gene are KGHSH and LQKENI. The ends lost 1 base at V and 6 bases at J; junction bases unmatched: 16. The CDR3 consists of 18 residues. Here the CDR3 DNA reads TGTGCCAGCTCACCACGGGCTTCGGTTGTAGCGGGAGCCGTCGAGCAGTACTTC. Protein: CASSPRASVVAGAVEQYF. The entire variable domain, with the rest obtained from reference TRBV18 and TRBJ2-7, is as follows: NAGVMQNPRHLVRRRGQEARLRCSPMKGHSHVYWYRQLPEEGLKFMVYLQKENIIDESGMPKERFSAEFPKEGPSILRIQQVVRGDSAAYFCASSPRASVVAGAVEQYFGPGTRLTVT.

V gene TRBV13 combines with J gene TRBJ2-7; 7 bases line up with TRBD1. CDR3 length: 15 amino acids. Germline lookup yields CDR1 PRHDT and CDR2 FYEKMQ (reference sequence). The junction had 8 bases not matched to a gene; V was cut back by 4 bases and J by 2 bases. CDR3 region: CASSSFLGQTYEQYF. The CDR3 DNA is TGTGCCAGCAGCTCTTTCTTGGGACAGACCTACGAGCAGTACTTC.

This sequence joins TRBV7-2 and TRBJ2-7, with 7 bases matching TRBD2. Germline CDR1 SGHTA, CDR2 FQGNSA. V shed 2 bases and J 5 bases; nucleotides not matched to a gene: 6. The length of the CDR3 is 14 residues. CDR3 sequence (DNA): TGTGCCAGCAGCTTATCGGGGGGAAAAGACGAGCAGTACTTC. It yields the protein CASSLSGGKDEQYF. Complete variable domain (other parts from reference TRBV7-2 and TRBJ2-7): GAGVSQSPSNKVTEKGKDVELRCDPISGHTALYWYRQSLGQGLEFLIYFQGNSAPDKSGLPSDRFSAERTGGSVSTLTIQRTQQEDSAVYLCASSLSGGKDEQYFGPGTRLTVT.

The chain joins TRBV6-1 to TRBJ1-4, with 7 bases matching TRBD1. This CDR3 region has 13 residues. V dropped 6 bases and J dropped 7; count of bases not matched to a gene: 5. CDR1 and CDR2 from the germline V gene are MNHNS and SASEGT. In nucleotides, the CDR3 is TGTGCCAGCAGAGACAGGGACGGTGAAAAACTGTTTTTT. Translation gives CASRDRDGEKLFF.

The chain recombines TRBV6-5 with TRBJ1-4, with D unclear. CDR1 is MNHEY, CDR2 SVGAGI, per germline. Trimming cost V 2 bases and J 7 bases, with 11 bases left between them. CDR3 length: 14 residues. DNA for the CDR3: TGTGCCAGCAGTTACGAGGAAAGGAGTGAAAAACTGTTTTTT. Residues: CASSYEERSEKLFF.

The chain carries TRBV28 and TRBJ2-3; 7 bases match TRBD2. Germline trimming cut 4 bases from V and 3 bases from J; bases unmatched to any gene: 7. Germline CDR1 is MDHEN and CDR2 is SYDVKM. The CDR3 has 15 residues. CDR3 nucleotide sequence: TGTGCCAGCAGTTCCTCCAGCGGGAATACAGATACGCAGTATTTT. Translated: CASSSSSGNTDTQYF.

V gene TRBV5-1 combines with J gene TRBJ1-4; no reliable D call. Germline-derived CDR1 and CDR2 are SGHRS and YFSETQ. Trimming took off 0 bases at V and 3 bases at J, with 6 bases between the two ends. The CDR3 is made up of 14 amino acids. CDR3 amino acids: CASSLGTANEKLFF. DNA of the CDR3: TGCGCCAGCAGCTTGGGAACAGCTAATGAAAAACTGTTTTTT.

This clone was picked up one time. One junction end disagrees with the germline gene, perhaps due to a read error. The chain links TRBV23-1 to TRBJ1-1; the D gene is possibly TRBD1 (6 bases). TRBV23-1 is marked as an open reading frame, function uncertain. This CDR3 has 14 residues. The CDR3, as DNA: TGCGCCAGCGGTCAAGGGAGGGGGGGGACTGAAGCTTTCTTT. This codes for CASGQGRGGTEAFF.

The chain couples TRBV9 to TRBJ1-6; D is uncertain. The CDR3 totals 12 residues. Trimming left V 2 bases short and J 10 bases short, with 7 bases between. Germline V gives CDR1 SGDLS, CDR2 YYNGEE. The CDR3 spells CASSVGPSPLHF. In DNA form, the CDR3 reads TGTGCCAGCAGCGTTGGGCCGTCACCCCTCCACTTT.

V usage is TRBV19 and J usage is TRBJ1-1, with D perhaps TRBD1 (6 bases). Trimming stripped 6 bases from V and 6 bases from J, with 20 bases between. Germline values: CDR1 LNHDA, CDR2 SQIVND (reference sequence). The CDR3 runs to 15 residues. Here the CDR3 DNA reads TGTGCCAGTAGCCCTCCCCACAGGGCATACGCTGAAGCTTTCTTT. Translated: CASSPPHRAYAEAFF.

This clone was recorded only once. The rearrangement joins TRBV7-9 to TRBJ1-1; tentatively, D is TRBD1 (5 bases). In germline, CDR1 is SEHNR, CDR2 FQNEAQ (reference sequence). Trimming shortened V by 2 bases and J by 5 bases, and 15 bases separated the two germline ends. The CDR3 totals 15 residues. The CDR3 DNA follows: TGTGCCAGCAGCTTAATGTCGGCGGGACGGACTGAAGCTTTCTTT. Translating gives CASSLMSAGRTEAFF.

This chain uses TRBV6-5 with TRBJ1-1; TRBD1 aligns across 8 bases. This CDR3 contains 14 residues. The V and J ends lost 6 bases and 3 bases, in that order; junction bases with no gene match: 6. Germline V lookup: CDR1 MNHEY, CDR2 SVGAGI. The CDR3 protein is CASSPQGAYTEAFF. The CDR3 DNA follows: TGTGCCAGCAGCCCCCAGGGGGCCTACACTGAAGCTTTCTTT.

The chain uses TRBV6-5 and TRBJ1-2; D remains ambiguous. CDR1 MNHEY and CDR2 SVGAGI come from the germline V gene. V dropped 2 bases and J dropped 4 bases, with 11 bases sitting between them. The length of the CDR3 is 14 residues. In nucleotides, the CDR3 is TGTGCCAGCAGTTACGGCGGTGGGTTCTATGGCTACACCTTC. It specifies CASSYGGGFYGYTF.

This clone was counted only a few times. The chain is built from TRBV2 and TRBJ2-6; D is ambiguous. V dropped 8 bases and J dropped 10 bases, with 9 bases sitting between them. The CDR3 extends over 11 amino acids. Germline CDR1 reads SNHLY; CDR2 reads FYNNEI. CDR3 in amino acids: CASATRNVLTF. The CDR3 nucleotides are TGTGCCAGCGCCACCCGGAACGTCCTGACTTTC.

The V and J genes are TRBV7-9 and TRBJ1-4; D is ambiguous. CDR1 SEHNR and CDR2 FQNEAQ come from the germline V gene (reference sequence). The V end lost 5 bases, the J end lost 4 bases, and 17 bases lay between the germline ends. This CDR3 comprises 16 residues. The CDR3 DNA sequence: TGTGCCAGCAGCCCCGAGACCACAGACCTTAATGAAAAACTGTTTTTT. Protein sequence: CASSPETTDLNEKLFF.

The chain recombines TRBV28 with TRBJ1-1; a weak D match, TRBD1 (5 bases). Germline loops: CDR1 MDHEN, CDR2 SYDVKM. The length of the CDR3 is 15 residues. The germline V and J ends were trimmed by 1 base and 1 base, with 10 bases remaining between them. The CDR3 region has the DNA TGTGCCAGCAGTTTATCGGGGGTGCGGAACACTGAAGCTTTCTTT. This codes for CASSLSGVRNTEAFF.